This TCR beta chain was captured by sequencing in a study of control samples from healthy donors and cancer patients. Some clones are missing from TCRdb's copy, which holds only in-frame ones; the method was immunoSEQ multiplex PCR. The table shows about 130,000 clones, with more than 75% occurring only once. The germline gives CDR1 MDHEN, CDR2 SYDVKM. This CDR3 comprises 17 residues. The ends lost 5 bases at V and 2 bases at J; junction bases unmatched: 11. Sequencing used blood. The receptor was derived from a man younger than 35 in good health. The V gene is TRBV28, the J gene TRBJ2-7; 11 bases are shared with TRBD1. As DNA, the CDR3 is TGTGCCAGCAGTCCCCTTATCCGGGACAGGGGGACCTACGAGCAGTACTTC. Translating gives CASSPLIRDRGTYEQYF.